These 14 T cell receptor beta chains originate from one sample sequenced in a study of sequential checkpoint blockade in melanoma. The method was immunoSEQ multiplex PCR; TCRdb's version includes in-frame clones alone and lacks a portion of them. The data hold about 4,800 clones, with about a third observed a single time. As to treatment: randomized to nivolumab then ipilimumab (arm A) or the reverse (arm B). The source was tumor tissue (inferred from file names), collected from a patient given nivolumab and ipilimumab in sequence. The receptors shown here come from a human donor with melanoma.

This clone rates as medium-sized. The V and J genes are TRBV7-5 and TRBJ2-7; the listed D gene, TRBD2, was not tested against the DNA. TRBV7-5 is a recognized pseudogene. This CDR3 comprises 16 residues. CDR3 DNA sequence: TGTGCCAGCAGCCGGAGATCCGCGACGGTGAACTACGAGCAGTACTTC. Translated: CASSRRSATVNYEQYF.

The V call is TRBV10-2, the J call TRBJ2-7, with 7 bases fitting TRBD2. The CDR3 covers 16 residues. V shed 3 bases, J shed 4 bases, and the junction held 12 bases outside the gene matches. From germline, CDR1 is WSHSY and CDR2 SAAADI. The CDR3 bases are TGCGCCAGCAGTGACCTAAAGGGGCGGGAGAGATACGAGCAGTACTTC. Amino acids: CASSDLKGRERYEQYF.

The genes are TRBV9 and TRBJ2-1, with 7 bases aligning to TRBD2. There are 14 residues in the CDR3. Germline V gene data show CDR1 as SGDLS and CDR2 as YYNGEE. Trimming removed 0 bases from V and 9 bases from J; junction bases left unmatched: 6. CDR3 in amino acids: CASSVAPERGEQFF. CDR3 DNA sequence: TGTGCCAGCAGCGTAGCTCCCGAGCGGGGTGAGCAGTTCTTC.

This clone was recorded a few times. The chain employs TRBV11-3 and TRBJ1-2; perhaps TRBD1 as D (5 bases). Trimming removed 5 bases from V and 1 base from J, with 14 bases in between. This CDR3 comprises 15 residues. Germline CDR1 SGHNT, CDR2 YENEEA. This chain's CDR3 is CASSQRGANNYGYTF. The CDR3 nucleotides are TGTGCCAGCAGCCAAAGAGGGGCGAATAACTATGGCTACACCTTC.

The V gene is TRBV5-1, the J gene TRBJ2-5, with TRBD1 matching over 9 bases. After removal of 2 bases from V and 5 bases from J, the junction contained 4 bases not matched to a gene. Germline CDR1 and CDR2: SGHRS and YFSETQ. The CDR3 is 14 residues long. CDR3 residues: CASSLQGAGETQYF. CDR3 nucleotides: TGCGCCAGCAGCTTACAGGGGGCAGGGGAGACCCAGTACTTC.

This clone was picked up a small number of times. V is TRBV6-8 and J is TRBJ2-1; 11 bases fit TRBD2. The CDR3 is 14 residues long. The germline CDR1 and CDR2 sequences are MNHGY and SAAAGT. The V and J ends lost 6 bases and 7 bases, in that order; junction bases with no gene match: 5. Here the CDR3 DNA reads TGTGCCAGCAGACTAGCGGGAGAGTGGAATGAGCAGTTCTTC. Translated: CASRLAGEWNEQFF.

This sequence joins TRBV5-1 and TRBJ2-5; 8 bases map to TRBD1. In germline, CDR1 is SGHRS, CDR2 YFSETQ. J was trimmed by 4 bases and V by 2 bases; bases with no gene match: 7. This CDR3 comprises 15 residues. Written as DNA, the CDR3 is TGCGCCAGCAGCTTACAGACAGGGGTCGGAGAGACCCAGTACTTC. Protein sequence: CASSLQTGVGETQYF.

This clone came up a few times. The chain has TRBV5-1 and TRBJ2-7, with TRBD1 matching over 7 bases. Unmatched junction bases numbered 4, after V lost 0 bases and J lost 4 bases. This CDR3 contains 14 residues. Germline values: CDR1 SGHRS, CDR2 YFSETQ. The CDR3 loop reads CASSLATGPYEQYF. The DNA for the CDR3 is TGCGCCAGCAGCTTGGCGACAGGGCCGTACGAGCAGTACTTC.

CDR3 nucleotides: TGTGCCAGCAGTTACGGGTCCTTCTCGCCCGGGGAGCTGTTTTTT. This translates into CASSYGSFSPGELFF. This chain joins TRBV6-8 and TRBJ2-2; D ambiguous. The CDR3 consists of 15 residues. The germline V gene has CDR1 MNHGY and CDR2 SAAAGT. The germline V and J ends were trimmed by 2 bases and 6 bases, with 13 bases remaining between them.

The V call is TRBV18, the J call TRBJ2-3, with D unclear. Germline values: CDR1 KGHSH, CDR2 LQKENI. Trimming left V 4 bases short and J 0 bases short, with 11 bases between. The CDR3 is 15 residues long. The CDR3 spells CASSRDGKSTDTQYF. The DNA of the CDR3 is TGTGCCAGCTCACGTGATGGGAAAAGCACAGATACGCAGTATTTT.

This clone was detected only a few times. V usage is TRBV6-7 and J usage is TRBJ1-3; D might be TRBD1 (6 bases). TRBV6-7 counts as an open reading frame of uncertain function. V lost 5 bases and J 1 base, leaving 15 bases between the germline ends. CDR3 length equals 16 residues. The CDR3 DNA follows: TGTGCCAGCAGTGAACTGGACAGCCGTTCTGGAAACACCATATATTTT. Its protein product is CASSELDSRSGNTIYF.

The J gene is TRBJ2-4, the V gene TRBV11-3; D not resolved. The CDR3 has 14 amino acids. Germline V CDR1 and CDR2: SGHNT, YENEEA. V was shortened by 3 bases and J by 0 bases, with 6 bases between the two germline ends. CDR3 amino acids: CASSFGRAKNIQYF. In DNA, the CDR3 is TGTGCCAGCAGCTTCGGGCGAGCCAAAAACATTCAGTACTTC.

The CDR3 is CASSLSQGANYGYTF. Written as DNA, the CDR3 is TGCGCCAGCAGCTTGAGTCAGGGGGCCAACTATGGCTACACCTTC. The rearrangement joins TRBV5-1 to TRBJ1-2; 8 bases are shared with TRBD1. CDR1 SGHRS and CDR2 YFSETQ come from the germline V gene. V lost 1 base and J lost 2; bases outside the gene matches: 4. The CDR3 is 15 amino acids.

In its sample, this clone ranks as medium-sized. The gene calls are TRBV6-8 and TRBJ2-5, with a possible D match to TRBD2 (5 bases). V was shortened by 7 bases and J by 3 bases, with 21 bases between the two germline ends. This CDR3 has 16 residues. Germline-derived CDR1 and CDR2 are MNHGY and SAAAGT. The CDR3 DNA reads as TGTGCCAGCAAGAAGGGCCTGGCGGGTTTGAAAGAGACCCAGTACTTC. Its protein is CASKKGLAGLKETQYF.